Sequencing of this TCR beta chain was carried out in a study of blood T cell repertoires in COVID-19. Study context: COVID-19 samples, acute and convalescent, were from the United States, Italy and Spain. Nucleic acid was either cDNA or gDNA, and it came from T cells, B-cell-depleted T cells, or PBMCs.

Libraries were prepared by immunoSEQ multiplex PCR; TCRdb keeps only in-frame clonotypes and omits some of them. The sample lists about 380,000 clones; more than 75% were seen once. Researchers sorted participants into cohorts using their self-reported clinical history. Donors in Cohort 3 counted as recovered after two negative PCRs, clearance, or symptom resolution. The sample was PBMCs or T cells enriched from blood (not recorded which). This receptor was taken from a man aged 25-45 years who had recovered from COVID-19.

The chain's CDR3 is CAWSSGITDTQYF. The CDR3 nucleotides are TGTGCCTGGAGTTCCGGGATTACAGATACGCAGTATTTT. V gene TRBV30 combines with J gene TRBJ2-3; a weak D match, TRBD2 (5 bases). Trimming left V 2 bases short and J 3 bases short, with 9 bases between. The CDR3 loop spans 13 amino acids. In germline, CDR1 is GTSNPN, CDR2 SVGIG (reference sequence).